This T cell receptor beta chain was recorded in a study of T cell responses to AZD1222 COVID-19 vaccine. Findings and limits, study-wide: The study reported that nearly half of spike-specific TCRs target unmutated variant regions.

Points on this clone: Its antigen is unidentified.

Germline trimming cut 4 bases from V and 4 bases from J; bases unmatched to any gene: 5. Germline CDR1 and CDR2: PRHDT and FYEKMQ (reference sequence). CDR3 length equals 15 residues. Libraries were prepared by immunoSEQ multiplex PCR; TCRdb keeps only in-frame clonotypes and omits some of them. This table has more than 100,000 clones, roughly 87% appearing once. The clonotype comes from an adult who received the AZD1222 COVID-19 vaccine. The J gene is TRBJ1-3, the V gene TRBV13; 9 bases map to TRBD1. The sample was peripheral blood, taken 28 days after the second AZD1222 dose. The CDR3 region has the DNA TGTGCCAGCAGCTCCCACAGGGGGCCGGGAAACACCATATATTTT. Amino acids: CASSSHRGPGNTIYF.